Listed below are T cell receptor beta chains from one sample, sequenced in a study of patients and donors after allogeneic stem cell transplantation. TCRdb reprocessed the RT-PCR reads with MiXCR, giving one entry per CDR3 protein. The data show about 210,000 distinct CDR3 sequences, with over 30% seen just once and around a tenth held by the top ten. Material: blood, either unsorted or a sorted T cell fraction (not recorded which). Every receptor here comes from a human donor who was either an allogeneic HSCT recipient or a stem cell or donor lymphocyte infusion donor (not recorded which). It is not recorded whose cells these are; they may come from a transplant donor. CDR3s include the opening cysteine and the closing phenylalanine or tryptophan. The order of the fields is clone size, V gene, J gene, D gene, CDR3 DNA, CDR3 protein. D genes are given only for firm matches. Not every row has a clone size; where given, it reads once, few, many or a size class.

clone_size: NA
v_call: TRBV12-3/TRBV12-4
j_call: TRBJ2-7
d_call: NA
cdr3_nt: TGTGCCAGCAGTCCCCAGGGAGGTCCCTACGAGCAGTACTTC
cdr3_aa: CASSPQGGPYEQYF

clone_size: few
v_call: TRBV12-3/TRBV12-4
j_call: TRBJ2-1
d_call: NA
cdr3_nt: TGTGCCAGCAGTTCCGTCCTAGCCGTCCCTAGCTCCTACAATGAGCAGTTCTTC
cdr3_aa: CASSSVLAVPSSYNEQFF

clone_size: NA
v_call: TRBV7-6
j_call: TRBJ2-3
d_call: NA
cdr3_nt: TGTGCCAGCAGCTTTAGACCGGGACTAGATACGCAGTATTTT
cdr3_aa: CASSFRPGLDTQYF

clone_size: NA
v_call: TRBV6-5
j_call: TRBJ2-4
d_call: NA
cdr3_nt: TGTGCCAGCAGGGATCTTGCAGAGCCGAGAAACATTCAGTACTTC
cdr3_aa: CASRDLAEPRNIQYF

clone_size: NA
v_call: TRBV5-1
j_call: TRBJ1-2
d_call: TRBD1
cdr3_nt: TGCGCCAGCAGCTCCCAGGGGGGCGGCTACGCCTTC
cdr3_aa: CASSSQGGGYAF

clone_size: NA
v_call: TRBV10-3
j_call: TRBJ1-6
d_call: NA
cdr3_nt: TGTGCCATCAGGGAGGGTAATTCACCCCTCCACTTT
cdr3_aa: CAIREGNSPLHF

clone_size: NA
v_call: TRBV20-1
j_call: TRBJ1-5
d_call: TRBD1
cdr3_nt: TGCAGTGCAGGACAGGAGAACAATCAGCCCCAGCATTTT
cdr3_aa: CSAGQENNQPQHF

clone_size: few
v_call: TRBV4-2
j_call: TRBJ1-3
d_call: NA
cdr3_nt: TGTGCCAGCAGCCAAACCCTAGCACGGAGCTCTGGAAACACCATATATTTT
cdr3_aa: CASSQTLARSSGNTIYF

clone_size: NA
v_call: TRBV7-2
j_call: TRBJ1-1
d_call: TRBD1
cdr3_nt: TGTGCCAGCAGCTTAGGCGGCAGGGGGATGAACACTGAAGCTTTCTTT
cdr3_aa: CASSLGGRGMNTEAFF

clone_size: few
v_call: TRBV7-2
j_call: TRBJ1-6
d_call: NA
cdr3_nt: TGTGCCAGCAGTTTGTCAGCGAATTCACCCCTCCACTTT
cdr3_aa: CASSLSANSPLHF

clone_size: NA
v_call: TRBV7-9
j_call: TRBJ2-1
d_call: NA
cdr3_nt: TGTGCCAGCAGCTTAGTGAGGGGCAGGGTCTCGAGCTCCTACAATGAGCAGTTCTTC
cdr3_aa: CASSLVRGRVSSSYNEQFF

clone_size: NA
v_call: TRBV5-1
j_call: TRBJ2-5
d_call: NA
cdr3_nt: TGCGCCAGCAGCCCCGAAAGGGGGCAAGAGACCCAGTACTTC
cdr3_aa: CASSPERGQETQYF

clone_size: NA
v_call: TRBV5-1
j_call: TRBJ1-1
d_call: NA
cdr3_nt: TGCGCCAGCAGCTTGGACAACCTGAACACTGAAGCTTTCTTT
cdr3_aa: CASSLDNLNTEAFF

clone_size: few
v_call: TRBV28
j_call: TRBJ2-3
d_call: NA
cdr3_nt: TGTGCCAGCAGGAAGGACGCTAGCACAGATACGCAGTATTTT
cdr3_aa: CASRKDASTDTQYF

clone_size: few
v_call: TRBV3-1
j_call: TRBJ2-7
d_call: NA
cdr3_nt: TGTGCCAGCAGCCAAGTCGGGAGCGGCGAGCAGTACTTC
cdr3_aa: CASSQVGSGEQYF

clone_size: NA
v_call: TRBV10-3
j_call: TRBJ2-5
d_call: NA
cdr3_nt: TGTGCCATCAGTGTACGTGGGGCGCAAGAGACCCAGTACTTC
cdr3_aa: CAISVRGAQETQYF

clone_size: few
v_call: TRBV12-3/TRBV12-4
j_call: TRBJ1-1
d_call: NA
cdr3_nt: TGTGCCAGCAGTTTGGCTTTTTACACTGAAGCTTTCTTT
cdr3_aa: CASSLAFYTEAFF

clone_size: few
v_call: TRBV10-3
j_call: TRBJ1-1
d_call: NA
cdr3_nt: TGTGCCATCAGGACACAGGAGGCCCTGAACACTGAAGCTTTCTTT
cdr3_aa: CAIRTQEALNTEAFF

clone_size: NA
v_call: TRBV12-3/TRBV12-4
j_call: TRBJ1-6
d_call: TRBD1
cdr3_nt: TGTGCCAGCAGGGGGACAGGGGGCGTCGGTTCACCCCTCCACTTT
cdr3_aa: CASRGTGGVGSPLHF

clone_size: few
v_call: TRBV4-3
j_call: TRBJ1-5
d_call: NA
cdr3_nt: TGCGCCAGCAGCCCAATGGTAGGGGGCAATCAGCCCCAGCATTTT
cdr3_aa: CASSPMVGGNQPQHF

clone_size: few
v_call: TRBV4-3
j_call: TRBJ1-5
d_call: NA
cdr3_nt: TGCGCCAGCAGCCAAGATCCGACTGGATCTCAGCCCCAGCATTTT
cdr3_aa: CASSQDPTGSQPQHF

clone_size: NA
v_call: TRBV6-5
j_call: TRBJ1-1
d_call: NA
cdr3_nt: TGTGCCAGCAGTTACCGCGGGGGCACTGAAGCTTTCTTT
cdr3_aa: CASSYRGGTEAFF

clone_size: few
v_call: TRBV20-1
j_call: TRBJ1-4
d_call: NA
cdr3_nt: TGCAGTGCTATGACGGGCCCTAATGAAAAACTGTTTTTT
cdr3_aa: CSAMTGPNEKLFF

clone_size: few
v_call: TRBV4-2
j_call: TRBJ1-1
d_call: NA
cdr3_nt: TGTGCCAGCAGAGGGACGGTGAACACTGAAGCTTTCTTT
cdr3_aa: CASRGTVNTEAFF

clone_size: few
v_call: TRBV20-1
j_call: TRBJ1-4
d_call: NA
cdr3_nt: TGCAGTGCGATCCTGCCTGATGAAAAACTGTTTTTT
cdr3_aa: CSAILPDEKLFF

clone_size: NA
v_call: TRBV14
j_call: TRBJ1-6
d_call: NA
cdr3_nt: TGTGCCAGCAGCCAACGGAGCCCGTATAATTCACCCCTCCACTTT
cdr3_aa: CASSQRSPYNSPLHF

clone_size: few
v_call: TRBV29-1
j_call: TRBJ2-1
d_call: TRBD2
cdr3_nt: TGCAGCGTTGAAGATTTTAACCCGCGGCTAGCGGGGGGGAGCTCCTACAATGAGCAGTTCTTC
cdr3_aa: CSVEDFNPRLAGGSSYNEQFF

clone_size: NA
v_call: TRBV25-1
j_call: TRBJ1-2
d_call: TRBD1
cdr3_nt: TGTGCCAGCAGTCCCCAACCGACAGGGGTGTTTGGCTACACCTTC
cdr3_aa: CASSPQPTGVFGYTF

clone_size: NA
v_call: TRBV2
j_call: TRBJ2-7
d_call: TRBD1
cdr3_nt: TGTGCCAGCAGTGATGGACAGGGGTCGTCCTACGAGCAGTACTTC
cdr3_aa: CASSDGQGSSYEQYF

clone_size: few
v_call: TRBV27
j_call: TRBJ1-5
d_call: NA
cdr3_nt: TGTGCCAGCAGTTCGGAGGGTTTAAGCAATCAGCCCCAGCATTTT
cdr3_aa: CASSSEGLSNQPQHF

clone_size: NA
v_call: TRBV28
j_call: TRBJ1-1
d_call: NA
cdr3_nt: TGTGCCAGCAGTTTAGTAGGGTCAGGCCCTGCGGAAGCTTTCTTT
cdr3_aa: CASSLVGSGPAEAFF

clone_size: NA
v_call: TRBV4-1
j_call: TRBJ2-1
d_call: TRBD2
cdr3_nt: TGCGCCAGCAGCCTATTAGCGGGGGGCAACAATGAGCAGTTCTTC
cdr3_aa: CASSLLAGGNNEQFF

clone_size: few
v_call: TRBV3-1
j_call: TRBJ1-1
d_call: NA
cdr3_nt: TGTGCCAGCAGCCTTCGGTCACAGAACACTGAAGCTTTCTTT
cdr3_aa: CASSLRSQNTEAFF

clone_size: NA
v_call: TRBV5-1
j_call: TRBJ1-5
d_call: NA
cdr3_nt: TGCGCCAGCAGCTTGGAGGGAGGGAGTCAGCCCCAGCATTTT
cdr3_aa: CASSLEGGSQPQHF

clone_size: NA
v_call: TRBV7-3
j_call: TRBJ2-3
d_call: NA
cdr3_nt: TGTGCCAGCAGTCCTGGAGCTAGCACAGATACGCAGTATTTT
cdr3_aa: CASSPGASTDTQYF

clone_size: NA
v_call: TRBV7-3
j_call: TRBJ2-1
d_call: NA
cdr3_nt: TGTGCCAGCAGCTTATCCGGGGGCCGGTACAATGAGCAGTTCTTC
cdr3_aa: CASSLSGGRYNEQFF

clone_size: NA
v_call: TRBV12-3/TRBV12-4
j_call: TRBJ1-2
d_call: NA
cdr3_nt: TGTGCCAGCAGTTTGACTGTGCGGAAGGACTACACCTTC
cdr3_aa: CASSLTVRKDYTF

clone_size: NA
v_call: TRBV27
j_call: TRBJ1-6
d_call: NA
cdr3_nt: TGTGCCAGCAGTTTGAACAGACTCTCTTCTTCACCCCTCCACTTT
cdr3_aa: CASSLNRLSSSPLHF

clone_size: few
v_call: TRBV18
j_call: TRBJ1-4
d_call: NA
cdr3_nt: TGTGCCAGCTCACTGAGACAGAACGAAAAACTGTTTTTT
cdr3_aa: CASSLRQNEKLFF

clone_size: few
v_call: TRBV5-1
j_call: TRBJ1-6
d_call: TRBD1
cdr3_nt: TGCGCCAGCAACCCCGGGACAGCCTATTCACCCCTCCACTTT
cdr3_aa: CASNPGTAYSPLHF

clone_size: NA
v_call: TRBV25-1
j_call: TRBJ1-2
d_call: NA
cdr3_nt: TGTGCCAGCAGGGAGTCCCGGGACGGCTCTACAGCTAACTATGGCTACACCTTC
cdr3_aa: CASRESRDGSTANYGYTF

clone_size: NA
v_call: TRBV6-1
j_call: TRBJ1-2
d_call: TRBD1
cdr3_nt: TGTGCCAGCAGGCTAGGGACAGCCGCTTATGGCTACACCTTC
cdr3_aa: CASRLGTAAYGYTF

clone_size: NA
v_call: TRBV10-3
j_call: TRBJ2-2
d_call: NA
cdr3_nt: TGTGCCATCAGTAGGGAAGCGACTAGGGTCACCGGGGAGCTGTTTTTT
cdr3_aa: CAISREATRVTGELFF

clone_size: NA
v_call: TRBV10-3
j_call: TRBJ2-1
d_call: TRBD2
cdr3_nt: TGTGCCATCAGTGGTCTCCGGGGTAGCGGGGGTGAACTAAACTACAATGAGCAGTTCTTC
cdr3_aa: CAISGLRGSGGELNYNEQFF

clone_size: NA
v_call: TRBV20-1
j_call: TRBJ1-5
d_call: NA
cdr3_nt: TGCAGTGCTAGAGGCAGGGTCGGCAATCAGCCCCAGCATTTT
cdr3_aa: CSARGRVGNQPQHF

clone_size: NA
v_call: TRBV5-1
j_call: TRBJ2-3
d_call: NA
cdr3_nt: TGCGCCAGCAGCCTCTTAGTACCGGGAGATACGCAGTATTTT
cdr3_aa: CASSLLVPGDTQYF

clone_size: few
v_call: TRBV9
j_call: TRBJ2-5
d_call: TRBD2
cdr3_nt: TGTGCCAGCAGCGTAGGTGGACTAGCGGGGGAAGAGACCCAGTACTTC
cdr3_aa: CASSVGGLAGEETQYF

clone_size: few
v_call: TRBV20-1
j_call: TRBJ1-5
d_call: NA
cdr3_nt: TGCAGTGCGTACCCCGGGCCCAGCATCAATCAGCCCCAGCATTTT
cdr3_aa: CSAYPGPSINQPQHF

clone_size: NA
v_call: TRBV3-1
j_call: TRBJ2-3
d_call: NA
cdr3_nt: TGTGCCAGCAGCCAAGATAGGGCTACTAGCACAGATACGCAGTATTTT
cdr3_aa: CASSQDRATSTDTQYF

clone_size: few
v_call: TRBV29-1
j_call: TRBJ2-5
d_call: TRBD1
cdr3_nt: TGCAGCGTTGCCACTACAGGGGTTTGGGAGACCCAGTACTTC
cdr3_aa: CSVATTGVWETQYF